The 28 T cell receptor beta chains listed next were all sequenced from one sample in a study of CD8 T cells in Susac syndrome. Random-hexamer reverse transcription was applied to roughly 0.45 to 1 ug RNA. TCRdb processed the immunoSEQ multiplex PCR reads anew with MiXCR; each CDR3 protein has one entry. The profile shows approximately 170,000 distinct CDR3 sequences, roughly nine tenths of them singletons. Sequencing was done on a sample of CD4+ T cells from PBMCs. The receptor set was obtained from a human donor in good health.

This clonotype was seen just once. This chain uses TRBV7-9 with TRBJ1-1; D is uncertain. Germline CDR1 is SEHNR and CDR2 is FQNEAQ (reference sequence). The V and J ends lost 5 bases and 1 base respectively, with 8 bases between them. The CDR3 runs 13 residues. CDR3 DNA sequence: TGTGCCAGCAGCACTTCGGAGAACACTGAAGCTTTCTTT. Encoded protein: CASSTSENTEAFF.

The CDR3 here is CASSRGTTREQYF. DNA for the CDR3: TGCGCCAGCAGCCGAGGGACAACTAGAGAGCAGTACTTC. The chain couples TRBV5-1 to TRBJ2-7, with D possibly matching TRBD1 (6 bases). CDR1 is SGHRS, CDR2 YFSETQ, per germline. The CDR3 runs 13 residues. The V end was cut by 4 bases, the J end by 7 bases, with 15 bases between.

This clonotype was seen just once. The rearrangement joins TRBV9 to TRBJ2-3; 7 bases are shared with TRBD2. The CDR3 extends over 15 amino acids. V was pared by 0 bases and J by 6 bases, with 7 bases of the junction left unmatched. Germline values: CDR1 SGDLS, CDR2 YYNGEE. The CDR3 spells CASSVADGRLDTQYF. Here the CDR3 DNA reads TGTGCCAGCAGCGTAGCCGACGGGAGGCTGGATACGCAGTATTTT.

V is TRBV5-1 and J is TRBJ1-5; D might be TRBD1 (5 bases). The CDR3 loop spans 13 amino acids. Germline V lookup: CDR1 SGHRS, CDR2 YFSETQ. Between the trimmed V and J ends, which lost 2 bases and 4 bases, there was a span of 7 bases. This CDR3 is CASSFRGNQPQHF. CDR3 in DNA: TGCGCCAGCAGCTTCCGGGGGAATCAGCCCCAGCATTTT.

V and J are TRBV19 and TRBJ1-2; possible D gene TRBD1, 5 bases. Per germline, CDR1 LNHDA and CDR2 SQIVND (reference sequence). The CDR3 totals 16 residues. Trimming left V 3 bases short and J 1 base short, with 15 bases between. CDR3 loop: CASSIGGAVDNYGYTF. The CDR3 nucleotides are TGTGCCAGTAGTATTGGAGGGGCAGTCGATAACTATGGCTACACCTTC.

As concerns this clonotype: It is likely a read error, because the conserved phenylalanine at the end of the CDR3 is missing. It is unclear where the CDR3 begins or ends on the DNA, so no DNA is shown, and the CDR3 is as TCRdb lists it. The chain combines TRBV6-1 with TRBJ2-7; no check of the table's D call, TRBD1, against the DNA was made. The germline CDR1 and CDR2 sequences are MNHNS and SASEGT. Termini included, the CDR3 measures 12 amino acids. This CDR3 is CASSEAQRTREI.

The rearrangement joins TRBV6-6 to TRBJ2-5; D remains ambiguous. Trimming removed 2 bases from V and 2 bases from J, with 3 bases in between. Per germline, CDR1 MNHNY and CDR2 SVGAGI (reference sequence). This CDR3 has 12 residues. Written as DNA, the CDR3 is TGTGCCAGCAGTTACACTCAAGAGACCCAGTACTTC. This sequence encodes CASSYTQETQYF.

This chain uses TRBV10-3 with TRBJ2-7, with D perhaps matching TRBD2 (5 bases). V was pared by 8 bases and J by 3 bases, with 11 bases between. From germline, CDR1 is ENHRY and CDR2 SYGVKD. This CDR3 contains 12 residues. The CDR3 loop reads CAIRARDYEQYF. The CDR3 DNA is TGTGCCATCCGAGCGAGGGACTACGAGCAGTACTTC.

The V call is TRBV20-1, the J call TRBJ1-5; TRBD1 might be the D (5 bases). Germline V gene data show CDR1 as DFQATT and CDR2 as SNEGSKA (reference sequence). The ends were cut back, 5 bases at V and 0 bases at J, with 11 bases in the middle. This CDR3 region has 14 residues. CDR3 in amino acids: CSAQQVYSNQPQHF. The CDR3 nucleotides read TGCAGTGCTCAACAGGTTTATAGCAATCAGCCCCAGCATTTT.

This rearrangement joins TRBV5-1 to TRBJ2-3; D gene ambiguous. Germline V gene lookup returns CDR1 SGHRS and CDR2 YFSETQ. This CDR3 region has 11 residues. V was pared by 4 bases and J by 7 bases, with 7 bases between. The DNA for the CDR3 is TGCGCCAGCAGCCTCTCGTATACGCAGTATTTT. Protein sequence: CASSLSYTQYF. Full variable domain (rest looked up from reference TRBV5-1 and TRBJ2-3): KAGVTQTPRYLIKTRGQQVTLSCSPISGHRSVSWYQQTPGQGLQFLFEYFSETQRNKGNFPGRFSGRQFSNSRSEMNVSTLELGDSALYLCASSLSYTQYFGPGTRLTVL.

The chain has TRBV20-1 and TRBJ1-5; D gene unclear. The CDR3 sequence is 13 residues long. Germline CDR1 DFQATT, CDR2 SNEGSKA (reference sequence). The ends were cut back, 0 bases at V and 2 bases at J, with 5 bases in the middle. The CDR3 loop reads CSARDQGNQPQHF. CDR3 sequence (DNA): TGCAGTGCTAGAGATCAGGGCAATCAGCCCCAGCATTTT.

This clonotype is a singleton in its sample. The chain is built from TRBV12-3 or TRBV12-4 and TRBJ2-6; TRBD1 matches 9 bases. The CDR3 loop spans 16 amino acids. V was pared by 9 bases and J by 1 base, with 7 bases of the junction left unmatched. In nucleotides, the CDR3 is TGTGCCAGTTCCGGGACAGGGCTATCTGGGGCCAACGTCCTGACTTTC. Amino acids: CASSGTGLSGANVLTF.

V usage is TRBV9 and J usage is TRBJ2-1; a possible D gene is TRBD2 (6 bases). Trimming cost V 0 bases and J 0 bases, with 7 bases left between them. This CDR3 is 15 amino acids long. Germline CDR1 reads SGDLS; CDR2 reads YYNGEE. As DNA, the CDR3 is TGTGCCAGCAGCGTAGGCGGGGACTCCTACAATGAGCAGTTCTTC. Its protein product is CASSVGGDSYNEQFF.

The chain uses TRBV20-1 and TRBJ2-5; 8 bases map to TRBD2. This CDR3 has 13 residues. Germline V lookup: CDR1 DFQATT, CDR2 SNEGSKA (reference sequence). J lost 4 bases, V lost 5 bases, and 6 bases had no gene match. This chain's CDR3 is CSASGLARETQYF. CDR3 coding DNA: TGCAGTGCTTCCGGACTAGCAAGAGAGACCCAGTACTTC.

The chain recombines TRBV30 with TRBJ2-3; perhaps TRBD1 as D (5 bases). This CDR3 region has 13 residues. CDR1 GTSNPN and CDR2 SVGIG come from the germline V gene (reference sequence). Trimming removed 5 bases from V and 1 base from J, with 10 bases in between. The CDR3 nucleotides are TGTGCCTGGGACGTAGGGGGCACAGATACGCAGTATTTT. Protein sequence: CAWDVGGTDTQYF.

The chain couples TRBV3-1 to TRBJ1-4; 7 positions agree with TRBD1. Germline values: CDR1 LGHDT, CDR2 YNNKEL (reference sequence). After removal of 6 bases from V and 5 bases from J, the junction contained 9 bases not matched to a gene. The CDR3 is 15 amino acids. The CDR3 DNA reads as TGTGCCAGCAGTTCGACAGGGAGCGGGAATGAAAAACTGTTTTTT. Protein: CASSSTGSGNEKLFF.

CDR3 nucleotide sequence: TGTGCCAGCAGTGAAGAAGTAGCGGGAGCCGGGACAGATACGCAGTATTTT. This gives the protein CASSEEVAGAGTDTQYF. This sequence joins TRBV2 and TRBJ2-3; 9 nucleotides line up with TRBD2. The CDR3 runs to 17 residues. The germline CDR1 and CDR2 sequences are SNHLY and FYNNEI. The V and J ends lost 1 base and 3 bases, in that order; junction bases with no gene match: 8.

The rearrangement joins TRBV6-2 or TRBV6-3 to TRBJ2-3; 8 bases fit TRBD1. The CDR3 has 16 residues. With 10 bases clipped from V and 6 bases from J, the junction kept 18 bases outside the gene matches. CDR1 is MNHEY, CDR2 SVGEGT, per germline. CDR3 DNA sequence: TGTGCCACTCATCCCACCCCTTCGGACAGGGAGGATACGCAGTATTTT. Translation: CATHPTPSDREDTQYF.

The chain recombines TRBV20-1 with TRBJ1-5; TRBD1 matches 9 bases. Germline values: CDR1 DFQATT, CDR2 SNEGSKA (reference sequence). V lost 0 bases, J lost 7 bases, and 7 bases stayed unmatched. The CDR3 consists of 15 residues. CDR3 nucleotide sequence: TGCAGTGCTAGAGATAGGGACAGGGATTGGCAGCCCCAGCATTTT. This gives the protein CSARDRDRDWQPQHF.

The chain combines TRBV7-2 with TRBJ2-7, with D possibly being TRBD1 (5 bases). The CDR3 is made up of 13 amino acids. Germline V CDR1 and CDR2: SGHTA, FQGNSA. V was clipped by 4 bases and J by 6 bases, with 13 bases between them. This CDR3 is CASSSIQAGEQYF. The CDR3 DNA sequence: TGTGCCAGCAGCTCGATACAGGCTGGCGAGCAGTACTTC.

The chain recombines TRBV2 with TRBJ1-4; D perhaps matches TRBD1 (5 bases). The V and J ends lost 9 bases and 7 bases respectively, with 24 bases between them. The CDR3 is 16 residues long. CDR1 and CDR2 from the germline V gene are SNHLY and FYNNEI. The CDR3: CARSWGVSPKSEKLFF. The DNA of the CDR3 is TGTGCCAGAAGTTGGGGGGTTAGCCCGAAATCTGAAAAACTGTTTTTT.

This clonotype was detected only once. The gene calls are TRBV3-1 and TRBJ2-1; TRBD2 aligns across 15 bases. Germline loops: CDR1 LGHDT, CDR2 YNNKEL (reference sequence). J lost 0 bases, V lost 2 bases, and 8 bases had no gene match. The CDR3 is 20 residues long. CDR3 sequence reads: CASSQKAGLAGGSSYNEQFF. The CDR3 coding sequence is TGTGCCAGCAGCCAAAAGGCCGGACTAGCGGGGGGGAGCTCCTACAATGAGCAGTTCTTC.

The chain combines TRBV19 with TRBJ2-2, with D perhaps assigned TRBD1 or TRBD2 (5 bases each). CDR1 LNHDA and CDR2 SQIVND come from the germline V gene (reference sequence). There are 14 residues in the CDR3. V was cut by 4 bases and J by 6 bases, with 12 bases left in between. In DNA form, the CDR3 reads TGTGCCAGTAGTAATCGGGGCCCGGCCGGGGAGCTGTTTTTT. Amino acid sequence: CASSNRGPAGELFF.

This clonotype was found once. V is TRBV28 and J is TRBJ1-5; 9 nucleotides line up with TRBD1. V lost 5 bases to trimming and J lost 0 bases; unmatched junction nucleotides: 17. This CDR3 has 20 amino acids. In germline, CDR1 is MDHEN, CDR2 SYDVKM. This CDR3 reads CASSLWGASTGGYSNQPQHF. The DNA for the CDR3 is TGTGCCAGCAGTCTCTGGGGGGCTTCGACAGGGGGTTATAGCAATCAGCCCCAGCATTTT.

A single count supports this clonotype. The J gene is TRBJ2-3, the V gene TRBV20-1; a possible D gene is TRBD2 (5 bases). CDR3 length: 14 residues. The V gene's germline CDR1 is DFQATT and CDR2 SNEGSKA (reference sequence). V was trimmed by 3 bases and J by 0 bases, leaving 10 bases between them. CDR3 region: CSARLGGSTDTQYF. The CDR3 coding sequence is TGCAGTGCTAGGCTAGGCGGGAGCACAGATACGCAGTATTTT.

This rearrangement joins TRBV7-9 to TRBJ1-1; D ambiguous. Looked up from germline, CDR1 is SEHNR and CDR2 is FQNEAQ (reference sequence). V was trimmed by 3 bases and J by 6 bases, leaving 11 bases between them. This CDR3 comprises 13 residues. CDR3: CASSLEPMSEAFF. CDR3 DNA sequence: TGTGCCAGCAGCTTGGAACCCATGTCTGAAGCTTTCTTT.

The chain employs TRBV18 and TRBJ1-4; D not resolved. The CDR3 runs 12 residues. Germline lookup yields CDR1 KGHSH and CDR2 LQKENI. Trimming removed 3 bases at V and 8 bases at J, with 7 bases between. The CDR3 is CASSPPEEKLFF. The CDR3 coding sequence is TGTGCCAGCTCACCCCCGGAGGAAAAACTGTTTTTT.

V and J are TRBV25-1 and TRBJ2-6; 10 nucleotides match TRBD1. With 4 bases clipped from V and 0 bases from J, the junction kept 3 bases outside the gene matches. Germline-derived CDR1 and CDR2 are MGHDK and SYGVNS. The CDR3 loop spans 17 amino acids. The CDR3 reads CASSAGTGVSGANVLTF. CDR3 nucleotide sequence: TGTGCCAGCAGTGCCGGGACAGGGGTCTCTGGGGCCAACGTCCTGACTTTC.